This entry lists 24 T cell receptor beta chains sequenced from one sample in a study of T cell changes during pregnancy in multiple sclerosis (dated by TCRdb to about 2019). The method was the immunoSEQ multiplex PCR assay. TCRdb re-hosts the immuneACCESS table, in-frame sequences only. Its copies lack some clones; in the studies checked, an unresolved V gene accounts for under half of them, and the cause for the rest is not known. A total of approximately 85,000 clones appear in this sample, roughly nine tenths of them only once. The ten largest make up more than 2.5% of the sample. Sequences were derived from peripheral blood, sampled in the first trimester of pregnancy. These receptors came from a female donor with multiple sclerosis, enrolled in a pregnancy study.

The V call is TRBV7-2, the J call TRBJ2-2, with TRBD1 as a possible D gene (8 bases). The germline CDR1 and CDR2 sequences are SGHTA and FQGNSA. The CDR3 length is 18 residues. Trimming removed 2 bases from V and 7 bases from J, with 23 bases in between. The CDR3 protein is CASSLTTGGTGAGGELFF. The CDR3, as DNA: TGTGCCAGCAGCTTAACCACCGGGGGGACAGGAGCAGGCGGGGAGCTGTTTTTT.

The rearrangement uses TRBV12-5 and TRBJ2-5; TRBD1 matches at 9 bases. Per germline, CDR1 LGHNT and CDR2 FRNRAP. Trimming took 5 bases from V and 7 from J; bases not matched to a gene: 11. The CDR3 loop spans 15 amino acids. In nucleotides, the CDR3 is TGTGCTAGTGGTCTGGCACAGGGGGCGATATCGACCCAGTACTTC. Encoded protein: CASGLAQGAISTQYF.

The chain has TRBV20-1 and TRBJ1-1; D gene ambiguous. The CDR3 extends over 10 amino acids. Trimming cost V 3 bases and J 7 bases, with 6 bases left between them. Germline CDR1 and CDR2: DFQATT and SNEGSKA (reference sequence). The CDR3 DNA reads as TGCAGTGCTAGGAGCGGTGAAGCTTTCTTT. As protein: CSARSGEAFF.

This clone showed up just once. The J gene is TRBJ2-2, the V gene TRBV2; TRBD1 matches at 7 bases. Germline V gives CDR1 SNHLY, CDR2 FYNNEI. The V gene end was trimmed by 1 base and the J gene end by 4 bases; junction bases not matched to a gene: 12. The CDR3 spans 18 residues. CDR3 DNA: TGTGCCAGCAGTGAAGATCAGGGTTCGGGGACAGCCACCGGGGAGCTGTTTTTT. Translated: CASSEDQGSGTATGELFF.

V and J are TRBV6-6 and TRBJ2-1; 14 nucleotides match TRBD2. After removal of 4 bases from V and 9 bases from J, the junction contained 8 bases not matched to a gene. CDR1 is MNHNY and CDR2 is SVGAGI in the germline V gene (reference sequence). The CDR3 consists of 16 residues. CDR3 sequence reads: CASSSRTSGRQGEQFF. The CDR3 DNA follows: TGTGCCAGCAGTTCCCGGACTAGCGGGAGGCAAGGTGAGCAGTTCTTC.

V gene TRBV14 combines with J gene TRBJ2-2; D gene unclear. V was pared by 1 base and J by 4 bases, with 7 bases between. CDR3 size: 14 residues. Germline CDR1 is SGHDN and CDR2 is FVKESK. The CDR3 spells CASSQARLTGELFF. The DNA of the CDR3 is TGTGCCAGCAGCCAAGCGAGGCTCACCGGGGAGCTGTTTTTT.

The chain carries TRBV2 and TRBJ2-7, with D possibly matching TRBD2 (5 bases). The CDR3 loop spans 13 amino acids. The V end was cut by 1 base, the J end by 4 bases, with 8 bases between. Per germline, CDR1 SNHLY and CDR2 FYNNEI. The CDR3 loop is CASSEDRGYEQYF. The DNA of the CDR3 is TGTGCCAGCAGTGAAGACCGGGGATACGAGCAGTACTTC.

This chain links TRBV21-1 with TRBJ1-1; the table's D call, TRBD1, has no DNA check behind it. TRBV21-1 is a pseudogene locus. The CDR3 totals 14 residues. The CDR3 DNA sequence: TGTGCCAGCAGGTGCTACAGGGAGAACACTGAAGCTTTCTTT. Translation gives CASRCYRENTEAFF.

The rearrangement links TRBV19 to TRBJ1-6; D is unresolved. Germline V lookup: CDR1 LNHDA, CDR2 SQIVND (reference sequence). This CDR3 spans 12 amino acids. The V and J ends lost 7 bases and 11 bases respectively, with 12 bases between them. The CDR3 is CASKADFPPLHF. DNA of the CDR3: TGTGCCAGTAAGGCGGATTTTCCACCCCTCCACTTT.

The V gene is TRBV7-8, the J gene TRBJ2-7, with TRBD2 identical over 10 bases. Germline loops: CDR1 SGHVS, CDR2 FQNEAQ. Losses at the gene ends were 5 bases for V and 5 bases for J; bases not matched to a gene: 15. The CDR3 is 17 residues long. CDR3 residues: CASSPTLLAGEYDEQYF. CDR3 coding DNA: TGTGCCAGCAGCCCAACACTCCTAGCGGGAGAATATGACGAGCAGTACTTC.

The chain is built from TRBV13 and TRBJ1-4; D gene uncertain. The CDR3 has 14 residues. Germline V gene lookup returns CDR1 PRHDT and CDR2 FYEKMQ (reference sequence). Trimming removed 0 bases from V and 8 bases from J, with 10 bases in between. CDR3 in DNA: TGTGCCAGCAGCTTAGGGACATCGATGGAAAAACTGTTTTTT. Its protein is CASSLGTSMEKLFF. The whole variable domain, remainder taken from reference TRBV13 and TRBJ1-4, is AAGVIQSPRHLIKEKRETATLKCYPIPRHDTVYWYQQGPGQDPQFLISFYEKMQSDKGSIPDRFSAQQFSDYHSELNMSSLELGDSALYFCASSLGTSMEKLFFGSGTQLSVL.

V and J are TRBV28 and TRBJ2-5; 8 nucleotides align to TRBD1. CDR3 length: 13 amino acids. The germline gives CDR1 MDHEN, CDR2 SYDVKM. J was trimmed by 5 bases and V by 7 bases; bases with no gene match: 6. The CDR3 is CASTQGARETQYF. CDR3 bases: TGTGCCAGCACGCAGGGGGCGAGGGAGACCCAGTACTTC.

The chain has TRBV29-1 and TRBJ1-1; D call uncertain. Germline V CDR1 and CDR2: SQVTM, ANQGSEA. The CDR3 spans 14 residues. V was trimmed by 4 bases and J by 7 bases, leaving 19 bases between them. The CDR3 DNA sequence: TGCAGCGTTGTACTTTCTACGAAACGGGGTGAAGCTTTCTTT. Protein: CSVVLSTKRGEAFF.

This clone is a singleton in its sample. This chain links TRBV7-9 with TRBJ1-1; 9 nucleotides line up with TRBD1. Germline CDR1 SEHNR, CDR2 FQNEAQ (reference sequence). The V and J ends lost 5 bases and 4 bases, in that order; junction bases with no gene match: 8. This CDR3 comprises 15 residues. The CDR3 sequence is CASSRGDRDVTEAFF. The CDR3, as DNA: TGTGCCAGCAGCCGGGGGGACAGGGATGTCACTGAAGCTTTCTTT.

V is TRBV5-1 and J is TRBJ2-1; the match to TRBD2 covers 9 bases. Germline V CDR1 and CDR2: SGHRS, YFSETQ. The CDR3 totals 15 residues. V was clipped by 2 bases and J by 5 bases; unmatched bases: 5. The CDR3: CASSFTSGPNNEQFF. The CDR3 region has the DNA TGCGCCAGCAGCTTCACTAGCGGGCCCAACAATGAGCAGTTCTTC. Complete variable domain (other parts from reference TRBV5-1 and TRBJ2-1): KAGVTQTPRYLIKTRGQQVTLSCSPISGHRSVSWYQQTPGQGLQFLFEYFSETQRNKGNFPGRFSGRQFSNSRSEMNVSTLELGDSALYLCASSFTSGPNNEQFFGPGTRLTVL.

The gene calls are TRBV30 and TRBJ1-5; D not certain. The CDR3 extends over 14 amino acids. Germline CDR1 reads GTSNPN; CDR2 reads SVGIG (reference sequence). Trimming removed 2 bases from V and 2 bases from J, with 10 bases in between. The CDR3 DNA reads TGTGCCTGGAGTCCCGGGGTAGGCAATCAGCCCCAGCATTTT. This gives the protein CAWSPGVGNQPQHF.

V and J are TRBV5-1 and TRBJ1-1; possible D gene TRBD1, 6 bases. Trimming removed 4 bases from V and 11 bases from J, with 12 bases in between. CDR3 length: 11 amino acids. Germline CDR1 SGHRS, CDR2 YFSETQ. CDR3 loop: CASSAGVDAFF. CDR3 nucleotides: TGCGCCAGCAGCGCAGGGGTAGACGCTTTCTTT. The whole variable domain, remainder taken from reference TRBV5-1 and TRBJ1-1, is KAGVTQTPRYLIKTRGQQVTLSCSPISGHRSVSWYQQTPGQGLQFLFEYFSETQRNKGNFPGRFSGRQFSNSRSEMNVSTLELGDSALYLCASSAGVDAFFGQGTRLTVV.

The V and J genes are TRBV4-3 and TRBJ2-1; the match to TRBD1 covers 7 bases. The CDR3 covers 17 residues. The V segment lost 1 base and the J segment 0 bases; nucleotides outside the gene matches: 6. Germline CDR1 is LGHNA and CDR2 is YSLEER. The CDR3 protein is CASSQASRGTSYNEQFF. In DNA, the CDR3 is TGCGCCAGCAGCCAAGCTTCCAGGGGGACCTCCTACAATGAGCAGTTCTTC.

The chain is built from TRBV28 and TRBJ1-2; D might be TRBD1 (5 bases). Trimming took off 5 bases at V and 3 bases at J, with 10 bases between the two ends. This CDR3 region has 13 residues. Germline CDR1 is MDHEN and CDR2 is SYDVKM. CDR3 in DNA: TGTGCCAGCAGTACGGACAAGGACTATGGCTACACCTTC. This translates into CASSTDKDYGYTF.

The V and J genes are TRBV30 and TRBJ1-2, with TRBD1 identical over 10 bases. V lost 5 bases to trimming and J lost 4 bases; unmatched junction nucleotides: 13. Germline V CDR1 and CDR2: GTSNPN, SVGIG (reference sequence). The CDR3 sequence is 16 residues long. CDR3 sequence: CAWFRGQGSEAYGYTF. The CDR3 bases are TGTGCCTGGTTCCGGGGACAGGGGAGTGAGGCCTATGGCTACACCTTC.

CDR3 sequence (DNA): TGTGCCAGCAGCTTAGCCTTCGGGGATGGCTCCTACAATGAGCAGTTCTTC. It yields the protein CASSLAFGDGSYNEQFF. The chain uses TRBV7-9 and TRBJ2-1, with TRBD2 as a possible D gene (5 bases). Germline values: CDR1 SEHNR, CDR2 FQNEAQ (reference sequence). The V gene lost 0 bases and the J gene lost 0 bases, with 12 bases spanning the gap. This CDR3 is built from 17 residues. The full variable domain, completed using reference TRBV7-9 and TRBJ2-1, is DTGVSQNPRHKITKRGQNVTFRCDPISEHNRLYWYRQTLGQGPEFLTYFQNEAQLEKSRLLSDRFSAERPKGSFSTLEIQRTEQGDSAMYLCASSLAFGDGSYNEQFFGPGTRLTVL.

The CDR3 sequence is CASNRGGQRDTQYF. For the CDR3, the DNA is TGTGCCAGCAATAGGGGGGGCCAACGAGATACGCAGTATTTT. The chain links TRBV28 to TRBJ2-3, with a possible D match to TRBD2 (7 bases). Germline values: CDR1 MDHEN, CDR2 SYDVKM. Between the trimmed V and J ends, which lost 7 bases and 5 bases, there was a span of 16 bases. This CDR3 region has 14 residues.

CDR3 sequence reads: CASSFTSVGEQYF. The DNA for the CDR3 is TGTGCCAGCAGCTTTACTAGCGTTGGGGAGCAGTACTTC. The chain carries TRBV11-3 and TRBJ2-7; 7 bases fit TRBD2. CDR3 length: 13 residues. Germline V gene sequence: CDR1 SGHNT, CDR2 YENEEA. J gave up 7 bases and V 3 bases, and 6 bases lay outside the gene matches.

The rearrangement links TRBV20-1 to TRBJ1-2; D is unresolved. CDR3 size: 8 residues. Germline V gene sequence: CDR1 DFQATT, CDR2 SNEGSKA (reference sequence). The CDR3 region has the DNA TGCGCGAACTATGGCTACACCTTC. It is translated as CANYGYTF.